The text below deals with one T cell receptor beta chain. The antigen is not known. It was with 60 Vbeta and 13 Jbeta primers that the PCR ran. Sequenced by immunoSEQ multiplex PCR; TCRdb stores in-frame clones only, minus some. Altogether about 180,000 clones are present, 76% being singletons, with the ten largest covering around 1.5%. These data originate in a study of cytomegalovirus exposure and HLA in healthy donors. Overall study: Earlier, fewer than 130 million unique TCR beta sequences were recovered from about 200 million T cells by an analysis. Study observations and caveats: Among immune exposure information, only CMV serostatus was available. In an earlier analysis, about 87% or about 30%: the productive usage of most TCR beta V segments.

In germline, CDR1 is WNHNN, CDR2 SYGVQD (reference sequence). This CDR3 comprises 11 residues. When sampled, the donors appeared nominally healthy, though they likely had unrecorded immune exposures. This sequence joins TRBV10-1 and TRBJ2-5; a possible D gene is TRBD2 (5 bases). The J call may be faulty, since TRBJ2-7 better matches the DNA end. The clonotype originates from a man between 18 and 29 years old in good health and CMV-seronegative. The sample consisted of PBMCs. The CDR3 DNA follows: TGCGCCAGCGGGAGCACCTACGAGCAGTACTTC. Amino acid sequence: CASGSTYEQYF.